This TCR beta chain came from a study of shared clonotypes between healthy human individuals (TCRdb year 2020). Turning to the overall study: A couple of women and a few men aged 18 to 49 years were included in the cohort. For each donor, CD4 naive and CD4 memory were each run on three plates, CD8 naive on two plates, and CD8 memory on one plate. To estimate repertoire size and how much clonotype sharing occurs between individuals, the study deeply sequenced the blood TCR repertoires of about five healthy adults. To increase sequencing depth and limit assay-specific biases, different laboratories used diverse techniques to prepare libraries and sequence TCR repertoires. Each donor's leukapheresis produced roughly between roughly 0.85 and 9.5 billion PBMCs.

Study-wide findings and limitations: Larger estimated clonotype richness was generally found for naive subsets than for memory subsets. Sampling was restricted to blood, and TCR repertoires in tissues likely differ from the TCR repertoires found in blood. Even with the large sequencing depth, rarefaction of the sorted-subset datasets indicated that sequencing was incomplete. Compared with non-shared clonotypes, the clonotypes found in all four sorted-subset donors had higher generation probabilities. Across a few donors, around 5% of naive CD4, 3% to 4% of naive CD8, 2.3% of memory CD4, and approximately 0.4% of memory CD8 clonotypes were shared. The small number of donors limited the genetic and exposure-history diversity represented. Based on pairwise subsampling, the degree of clonotype sharing among donors was expected to be affected by sequencing depth.

TCR CDR3 regions were amplified from genomic DNA by multiplex PCR using the deep immunoSEQ assay. Extracted genomic DNA from each cell subset was distributed evenly across all wells of several immunoSEQ 96-well plates, and each plate was treated as a replicate. For sorted subsets, roughly 200 ng of genomic DNA, equivalent to 30,000 or so T cell genomes, went into each replicate PCR. Purified libraries were quantified with a Qubit 3.0 fluorometer, sized on a Bioanalyzer 2100, and re-quantified with the KAPA Library Quantification kit. Every immunoSEQ 96-well plate was sequenced on a dedicated single-read 150-cycle Illumina NextSeq 550 flow cell. The original methods were these. Because the immunoSEQ output held only junctional sequences and lacked quality scores, the filtering could not match the filtering applied to full-length reads. Sequences were annotated with PyIR, a Python wrapper for IgBLAST v1.9, and V/J genes and CDR3 were assigned using IMGT germline references. Any read was removed if the V/J assignment was weak (E-value above 1e-6), the CDR3 was missing, or the read contained stop codons, out-of-frame junctions, or ambiguous translated residues. V3J clonotypes were defined as sequences sharing an identical inferred V gene, J gene, and CDR3 amino acid sequence. Percentage overlap between repertoires was calculated by dividing the number of shared unique clonotypes by the size of the smaller repertoire. RTK rarefaction, the Chao1 estimator, and Recon v2.1 estimates of unobserved clonotypes were used to assess repertoire richness. Generation probabilities for all TCRbeta clonotypes obtained by the gDNA method from a handful of donors were computed using OLGA. This is the immuneACCESS table as TCRdb keeps it, with only in-frame sequences that have V and J called. A part of the clones is gone; compared with another copy, unresolved V genes explain less than half, and the rest is unexplained. Clonal size and the V and J genes are those of that table, whereas D and trimming came from the DNA. Recorded for this sample are 780,000 or so clones; just under 75% of them occurred a single time. Of the sample, less than 2% falls within the top ten clones.

Donors were healthy HIV-negative adults with no recently reported acute infections or vaccinations. Every donor was a Caucasian adult residing in Nashville, Tennessee, USA. Magnetic negative selection was used to enrich CD4+ T cells, after which naive cells were positively selected on CD45RA and the negative fraction became the memory subset. Blood was collected by leukapheresis, and PBMCs were isolated by Ficoll-Histopaque density gradient centrifugation and then cryopreserved in liquid nitrogen vapor phase. Analytical flow cytometry was used to check the purity and quantity of every magnetically sorted T cell population. Genomic DNA was isolated from every sorted fraction and measured by UV absorbance on a Nanodrop 2000c. V and J lose 8 bases and 6 bases, and a span of 17 bases separates them. CDR1 is given as MDHEN and CDR2 as SYDVKM, both from the germline V gene. Inclusive of the bounding cysteine and phenylalanine, the CDR3 is 13 residues long. The read is trimmed to its CDR3 DNA, 39 bases read in frame from base 1.

The table lists this clone with a few counts. It has no known antigen specificity. Base qualities are not provided; no much larger clone lies one nucleotide away. The chain is assembled from TRBV28 and TRBJ2-7, with the D gene not clear enough to name. Sequences were obtained from memory CD4+ T cells sorted from blood. According to the study, the label for this sample's cell subset or site signals: CD45RA-negative fraction. This receptor was obtained from a woman aged 30 to 39 in good health. The CDR3 loop reads CASGIIEWGEQYF. Here is the DNA: TGTGCCAGCGGAATTATTGAATGGGGCGAGCAGTACTTC.